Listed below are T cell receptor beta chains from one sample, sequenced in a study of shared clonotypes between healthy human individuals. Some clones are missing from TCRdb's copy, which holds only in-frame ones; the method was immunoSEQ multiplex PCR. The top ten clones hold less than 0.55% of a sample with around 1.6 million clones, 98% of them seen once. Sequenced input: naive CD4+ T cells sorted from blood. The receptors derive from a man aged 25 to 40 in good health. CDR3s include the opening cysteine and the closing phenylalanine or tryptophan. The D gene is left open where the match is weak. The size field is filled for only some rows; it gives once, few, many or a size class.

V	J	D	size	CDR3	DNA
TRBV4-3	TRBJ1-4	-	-	CASSQGPLEDEKLFF	TGCGCCAGCAGCCAGGGACCCCTGGAGGACGAAAAACTGTTTTTT
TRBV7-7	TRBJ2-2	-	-	CASSLISGANTGELFF	TGTGCCAGCAGCTTAATCTCGGGCGCGAACACCGGGGAGCTGTTTTTT
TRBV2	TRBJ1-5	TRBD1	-	CASSGQGGLSNQPQHF	TGTGCCAGCAGTGGACAGGGGGGACTTAGCAATCAGCCCCAGCATTTT
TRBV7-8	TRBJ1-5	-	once	CASSFDRFSGNQPQHF	TGTGCCAGCAGCTTCGACCGCTTCAGTGGCAATCAGCCCCAGCATTTT
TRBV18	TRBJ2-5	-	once	CASSPKGGETQYF	TGTGCCAGCTCACCGAAGGGGGGAGAGACCCAGTACTTC
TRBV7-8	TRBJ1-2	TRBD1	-	CASSPVPGQGRDYGYTF	TGTGCCAGCAGCCCGGTCCCGGGACAGGGGCGCGACTATGGCTACACCTTC
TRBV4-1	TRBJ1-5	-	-	CASSQERDTGLVGNQPQHF	TGCGCCAGCAGCCAAGAGCGGGACACTGGGCTAGTTGGCAATCAGCCCCAGCATTTT
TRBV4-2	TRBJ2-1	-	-	CASSQDGSSYNEQFF	TGTGCCAGCAGCCAAGACGGGAGCTCCTACAATGAGCAGTTCTTC
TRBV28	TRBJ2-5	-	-	CASSYQETQYF	TGTGCCAGCAGTTACCAAGAGACCCAGTACTTC
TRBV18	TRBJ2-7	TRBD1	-	CASSRGLDRDGYEQYF	TGTGCCAGCTCACGGGGCCTCGACAGGGATGGCTACGAGCAGTACTTC
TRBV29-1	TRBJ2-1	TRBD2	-	CSVRRGGSSYNEQFF	TGCAGCGTTCGCCGGGGCGGGAGCTCCTACAATGAGCAGTTCTTC
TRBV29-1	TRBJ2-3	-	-	CSVAWLEATDTQYF	TGCAGCGTTGCGTGGCTAGAGGCCACAGATACGCAGTATTTT
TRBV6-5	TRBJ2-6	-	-	CASTSSGANVLTF	TGTGCCAGCACTAGCTCTGGGGCCAACGTCCTGACTTTC
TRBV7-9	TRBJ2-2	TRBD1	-	CASSLRGQGGTGELFF	TGTGCCAGCAGCTTAAGGGGACAGGGTGGCACCGGGGAGCTGTTTTTT
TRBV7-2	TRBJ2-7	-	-	CASSLKRVVVEQYF	TGTGCCAGCAGCTTAAAAAGGGTGGTCGTCGAGCAGTACTTC
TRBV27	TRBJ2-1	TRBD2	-	CASSLSTSGTWNEQFF	TGTGCCAGCAGCTTGTCGACTAGCGGGACTTGGAATGAGCAGTTCTTC
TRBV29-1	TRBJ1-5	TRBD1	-	CSVAWGQGRDQPQHF	TGCAGCGTTGCGTGGGGACAGGGCCGTGATCAGCCCCAGCATTTT
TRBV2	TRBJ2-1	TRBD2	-	CASIPGGGSYNEQFF	TGTGCCAGCATCCCCGGGGGGGGGTCCTACAATGAGCAGTTCTTC
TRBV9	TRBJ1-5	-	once	CASSVGHNQPQHF	TGTGCCAGCAGCGTAGGTCACAATCAGCCCCAGCATTTT
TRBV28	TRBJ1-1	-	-	CASYPVGEGMNTEAFF	TGTGCCAGCTACCCGGTCGGAGAGGGGATGAACACTGAAGCTTTCTTT
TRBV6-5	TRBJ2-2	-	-	CASRKETGELFF	TGTGCCAGCAGGAAGGAGACCGGGGAGCTGTTTTTT
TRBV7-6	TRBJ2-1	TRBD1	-	CASSLTGTGDNEQFF	TGTGCCAGCAGCTTAACCGGGACAGGGGACAATGAGCAGTTCTTC
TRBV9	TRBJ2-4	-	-	CASSVGRADKNIQYF	TGTGCCAGCAGCGTAGGCCGAGCGGACAAAAACATTCAGTACTTC
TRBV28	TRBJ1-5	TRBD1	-	CASSDRGGQPQHF	TGTGCCAGCAGTGACAGGGGCGGCCAGCCCCAGCATTTT
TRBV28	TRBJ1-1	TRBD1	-	CASSLPTGESTEAFF	TGTGCCAGCAGTTTACCCACAGGGGAGAGCACTGAAGCTTTCTTT
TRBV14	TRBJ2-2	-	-	CASSQDLTGELFF	TGTGCCAGCAGCCAAGATTTGACCGGGGAGCTGTTTTTT
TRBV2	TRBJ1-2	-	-	CASTGDGYGYTF	TGTGCCAGCACCGGGGACGGCTATGGCTACACCTTC
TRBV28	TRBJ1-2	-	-	CASSRQGYGYTF	TGTGCCAGCAGCCGGCAGGGCTATGGCTACACCTTC
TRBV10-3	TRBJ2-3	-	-	CAIRAHGGRTDTQYF	TGTGCCATCAGGGCCCATGGGGGTCGCACAGATACGCAGTATTTT